The 10 T cell receptor beta chains listed next were all sequenced from one sample in a study of blood T cell repertoires in COVID-19. Measured with immunoSEQ multiplex PCR; TCRdb has only the in-frame clones, and not every one. Of about 280,000 clones listed, 85% are singletons. Sequences were obtained from PBMCs or T cells enriched from blood (not recorded which). These receptors were taken from a woman aged 45-59 years who had recovered from COVID-19.

The chain couples TRBV24-1 to TRBJ2-5; 7 bases agree with TRBD1. The CDR3 sequence is 13 residues long. Germline CDR1 is KGHDR and CDR2 is SFDVKD. The trim removed 10 bases at V and 0 bases at J, leaving 4 bases unmatched. The CDR3 here is CATEDRYQETQYF. As DNA, the CDR3 is TGTGCCACGGAGGACAGGTACCAAGAGACCCAGTACTTC.

The chain carries TRBV15 and TRBJ2-3, with 7 bases fitting TRBD1. Trimming removed 9 bases from V and 5 bases from J; junction bases left unmatched: 11. Germline V gives CDR1 LNHNV, CDR2 YYDKDF (reference sequence). The CDR3 consists of 14 residues. The CDR3 loop is CATNQGDSKDTQYF. In DNA, the CDR3 is TGTGCCACTAATCAGGGGGATTCAAAAGATACGCAGTATTTT.

This chain connects TRBV6-5 to TRBJ1-2; 9 nucleotides line up with TRBD1. The J segment lost 4 bases and the V segment lost 4 bases, leaving 10 bases of the junction unmatched. The CDR3 is made up of 16 amino acids. CDR1 is MNHEY, CDR2 SVGAGI, per germline. In nucleotides, the CDR3 is TGTGCCAGCAGTTCTACTTCGGGACAGGGCGGCTATGGCTACACCTTC. It specifies CASSSTSGQGGYGYTF.

The chain is built from TRBV5-1 and TRBJ1-2, with D maybe TRBD1 (6 bases). The CDR3 extends over 14 amino acids. Trimming took 4 bases from V and 4 from J, leaving 14 bases between them. CDR1 and CDR2 from the germline V gene are SGHRS and YFSETQ. The CDR3 sequence is CASSDGQTVYGYTF. In DNA form, the CDR3 reads TGCGCCAGCAGCGACGGACAGACCGTCTATGGCTACACCTTC.

The chain is built from TRBV7-2 and TRBJ2-1; 8 bases align to TRBD2. After removal of 5 bases from V and 7 bases from J, the junction contained 7 bases not matched to a gene. The CDR3 contains 14 residues. CDR1 and CDR2 from the germline V gene are SGHTA and FQGNSA. CDR3 residues: CASSPQRELNEQFF. For the CDR3, the DNA is TGTGCCAGCAGCCCTCAGCGGGAGCTGAATGAGCAGTTCTTC.

The gene calls are TRBV11-2 and TRBJ2-2; TRBD2 is a possible D gene (6 bases). Germline V lookup: CDR1 SGHAT, CDR2 FQNNGV. This CDR3 spans 13 amino acids. Trimming shortened V by 6 bases and J by 1 base, and 6 bases separated the two germline ends. CDR3 in amino acids: CASRGGNTGELFF. In nucleotides, the CDR3 is TGTGCCAGCAGGGGGGGGAACACCGGGGAGCTGTTTTTT.

The chain combines TRBV13 with TRBJ1-6; unclear D gene. This CDR3 comprises 15 residues. V was shortened by 6 bases and J by 1 base, with 10 bases between the two germline ends. Germline V gene data show CDR1 as PRHDT and CDR2 as FYEKMQ (reference sequence). This chain's CDR3 is CASRPRESYNSPLHF. CDR3 nucleotides: TGTGCCAGCAGACCGCGGGAATCCTATAATTCACCCCTCCACTTT. Complete variable domain (other parts from reference TRBV13 and TRBJ1-6): AAGVIQSPRHLIKEKRETATLKCYPIPRHDTVYWYQQGPGQDPQFLISFYEKMQSDKGSIPDRFSAQQFSDYHSELNMSSLELGDSALYFCASRPRESYNSPLHFGNGTRLTVT.

This clone occurred once. The chain links TRBV14 to TRBJ1-1; D ambiguous. The CDR3 is made up of 17 amino acids. Germline CDR1 is SGHDN and CDR2 is FVKESK. Trimming removed 1 base at V and 1 base at J, with 16 bases between. The CDR3 DNA reads as TGTGCCAGCAGCCAAGGCGGGAACCAGTGGAGGAACACTGAAGCTTTCTTT. Its protein product is CASSQGGNQWRNTEAFF.

This clone was recorded a few times. The sample holds other DNA sequences that translate to the same CDR3. The rearrangement joins TRBV5-1 to TRBJ2-7; 9 positions agree with TRBD2. The CDR3 runs to 15 residues. J was trimmed by 2 bases and V by 0 bases; bases with no gene match: 3. Germline V gene data show CDR1 as SGHRS and CDR2 as YFSETQ. For the CDR3, the DNA is TGCGCCAGCAGCTTGGCAGGCGGGAGGGCCTACGAGCAGTACTTC. Translating gives CASSLAGGRAYEQYF.

V and J are TRBV7-2 and TRBJ2-1; perhaps TRBD2 as D (7 bases). The CDR3 length is 15 residues. Germline values: CDR1 SGHTA, CDR2 FQGNSA. The ends were cut back, 3 bases at V and 3 bases at J, with 12 bases in the middle. The CDR3 DNA sequence: TGTGCCAGCAGCTTTGGGAGGGGGGGCTACAATGAGCAGTTCTTC. It is translated as CASSFGRGGYNEQFF.